This T cell receptor beta chain was profiled in a study of shared clonotypes between healthy human individuals. Study summary: Ranging from 18 to 49 in age, donors were two women and a few men.

J gave up 11 bases and V 4 bases, and 4 bases lay outside the gene matches. Germline V CDR1 and CDR2: SEHNR, FQNEAQ (reference sequence). The CDR3 has 12 amino acids. In the source study's methods: In the immunoSEQ data, sequences were junction-only and lacked quality scores, so filtering differed. Some clones are missing from TCRdb's copy, which holds only in-frame ones; the method was immunoSEQ multiplex PCR. That table gives V, J and clone size, and the DNA gave D and trimming. The data show 2,500,000 or so clones, with more than 85% seen just once and 0.36% held by the top ten. In regard to this clone: The antigen is undetermined.

Study observations and caveats: Sharing of clonotypes among donors was expected to vary with sequencing depth. When compared with the clonotypes that were shared by all four sorted-subset donors, the non-shared clonotypes turned out to have lower generation probabilities.

This receptor was identified in a man younger than 35 in good health. Some clones in this sample may be carry-over from other donors' samples. J is TRBJ1-1 and V is TRBV7-9, with TRBD1 matching over 10 bases. Sequenced: naive CD4+ T cells from PBMCs. Regarding subset: CD45RA+ positively selected. CDR3 protein: CASSSTGGWAFF. As DNA, the CDR3 is TGTGCCAGCAGCTCGACAGGGGGCTGGGCTTTCTTT.